This is a list of T cell receptor beta chains from one sample in a study of cytomegalovirus exposure and HLA in healthy donors. Profiled with immunoSEQ multiplex PCR; TCRdb holds only in-frame clones, not every one. Among around 80,000 clones listed, 95% were seen once. Sequenced sample: PBMCs. These TCRs come from a young woman in good health and CMV-seronegative. The CDR3 runs from the conserved cysteine through the conserved F or W. A D gene is named only where the DNA matches it firmly. Only part of the rows carry a size: once, few, many, or a class if the clone is expanded.

v_gene	j_gene	abundance	len	d_gene	CDR3nt	CDR3aa
TRBV29-1	TRBJ1-4	NA	12	NA	TGCAGCGCGGAGGCGGACGCGGAAAAACTGTTTTTT	CSAEADAEKLFF
TRBV19	TRBJ2-1	NA	14	TRBD2	TGTGCCAGTAAGGGACTAGCGGTTTACAATGAGCAGTTCTTC	CASKGLAVYNEQFF
TRBV4-1	TRBJ1-2	NA	18	TRBD1	TGCGCCAGCAGCCAAGCAGGTATGGGGACAGCTGCTAACTATGGCTACACCTTC	CASSQAGMGTAANYGYTF
TRBV4-1	TRBJ2-7	NA	14	NA	TGCGCCAGCAGCTCCGGCGGAAAGACCTACGAGCAGTACTTC	CASSSGGKTYEQYF
TRBV6-1	TRBJ2-7	NA	16	TRBD2	TGTGCCAGCAGTGAATTCGGGACTAGCGGGACCTACGAGCAGTACTTC	CASSEFGTSGTYEQYF
TRBV19	TRBJ2-5	NA	13	TRBD1	TGTGCCGCGTCCGGGACAGCACAAGAGACCCAGTACTTC	CAASGTAQETQYF
TRBV30	TRBJ1-5	NA	15	TRBD1	TGTGCCTGGACTCCCGGGACAGGGCCCAATCAGCCCCAGCATTTT	CAWTPGTGPNQPQHF
TRBV9	TRBJ2-5	NA	14	TRBD2	TGTGCCAGCAGCGCCGGACTAGCAGGGGAGACCCAGTACTTC	CASSAGLAGETQYF
TRBV10-3	TRBJ2-1	NA	16	TRBD2	TGTGCCATCAGTGAGGAGGGACTAGGGAGAGCGCGTGAGCAGTTCTTC	CAISEEGLGRAREQFF
TRBV4-3	TRBJ2-7	NA	13	TRBD1	TGCGCCAGCAGCCGGGACAGACAGGAACAGCAGTACTTC	CASSRDRQEQQYF
TRBV27	TRBJ1-1	NA	14	TRBD1	TGTGCCAGCAGGCTACAGGGGGCTCGGACTGAAGCTTTCTTT	CASRLQGARTEAFF
TRBV4-3	TRBJ2-5	NA	15	NA	TGCGCCAGCAGCCAAGATCGGACAGTTCAAGAGACCCAGTACTTC	CASSQDRTVQETQYF
TRBV4-3	TRBJ1-2	NA	16	TRBD1	TGCGCCAGCAGCCAGTCAACGGCCCCGGACAGGGAAGGCTACACCTTC	CASSQSTAPDREGYTF
TRBV9	TRBJ2-1	NA	15	NA	TGTGCCAGCAGCGTAGTCGACAGCTCCTACAATGAGCAGTTCTTC	CASSVVDSSYNEQFF
TRBV19	TRBJ2-1	NA	16	NA	TGTGCCAGTAGTATGGCCCTGGGGGGGCGGGAGAATGAGCAGTTCTTC	CASSMALGGRENEQFF
TRBV28	TRBJ2-2	NA	13	NA	TGTGCCAGCAGCCGCCCCAGGGGAGTGGAGCTGTTTTTT	CASSRPRGVELFF
TRBV5-6	TRBJ1-5	NA	15	NA	TGTGCCAGCAGCTTGGGACAGGTTCCGGGTCAGCCCCAGCATTTT	CASSLGQVPGQPQHF
TRBV19	TRBJ1-1	once	15	NA	TGTGCCAGTAGTATGGCAGGGGTAGCGTACACTGAAGCTTTCTTT	CASSMAGVAYTEAFF
TRBV5-1	TRBJ2-1	NA	18	TRBD2	TGCGCCAGCAGCCCCGGGACTAGCGGGCCGAGCTCCTACAATGAGCAGTTCTTC	CASSPGTSGPSSYNEQFF
TRBV5-6	TRBJ2-3	NA	15	NA	TGTGCCAGCAGCTTGGAGCTAGCTAGCACAGATACGCAGTATTTT	CASSLELASTDTQYF
TRBV7-7	TRBJ2-5	once	15	TRBD1	TGTGCCAGCAGCTGGGGACAGGGAGGAGTCGAGACCCAGTACTTC	CASSWGQGGVETQYF
TRBV5-1	TRBJ2-1	NA	15	TRBD2	TGCGCCAGCAGCCCCTTTGCGGGGGGCGTTAATGAGCAGTTCTTC	CASSPFAGGVNEQFF
TRBV19	TRBJ2-7	NA	15	TRBD1	TGTGCCAGTAGTGCTACCGGGACAGGTACCTACGAGCAGTACTTC	CASSATGTGTYEQYF
TRBV5-4	TRBJ1-2	NA	13	NA	TGTGCCAGCAGAAACCATGTACTCTATGGCTACACCTTC	CASRNHVLYGYTF